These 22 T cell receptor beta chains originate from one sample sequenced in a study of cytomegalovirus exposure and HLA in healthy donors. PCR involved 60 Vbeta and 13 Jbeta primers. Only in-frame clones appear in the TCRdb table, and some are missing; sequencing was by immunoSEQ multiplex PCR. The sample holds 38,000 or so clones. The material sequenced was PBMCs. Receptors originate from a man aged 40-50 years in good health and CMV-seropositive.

The CDR3 here is CASSQLAGGLPAAKNIQYF. The CDR3 DNA follows: TGTGCCAGCAGCCAACTAGCGGGAGGGCTGCCCGCGGCCAAAAACATTCAGTACTTC. This sequence joins TRBV7-2 and TRBJ2-4; 13 positions agree with TRBD2. Per the germline V gene, CDR1 is SGHTA and CDR2 is FQGNSA. This CDR3 spans 19 amino acids. Trimming at V came to 5 bases and at J to 1 base, leaving 11 bases not matched to a gene.

CDR3 DNA: TGTGCCAGCAGCTGGACGGCGGGTAACAAAAACATTCAGTACTTC. The encoded protein is CASSWTAGNKNIQYF. J is TRBJ2-4 and V is TRBV5-5; weak D call: TRBD2 (5 bases). The CDR3 is 15 residues long. Between the trimmed V and J ends, which lost 3 bases and 3 bases, there was a span of 13 bases. Germline CDR1 SGHKS, CDR2 YYEKEE (reference sequence).

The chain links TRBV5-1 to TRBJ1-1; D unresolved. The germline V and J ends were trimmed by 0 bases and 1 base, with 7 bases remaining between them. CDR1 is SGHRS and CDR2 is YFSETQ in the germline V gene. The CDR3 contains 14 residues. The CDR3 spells CASSLVVPNTEAFF. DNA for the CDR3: TGCGCCAGCAGCTTGGTAGTTCCGAACACTGAAGCTTTCTTT.

The CDR3 spells CASSVGLAGSLNEQFF. Here the CDR3 DNA reads TGTGCCAGCAGCGTGGGACTAGCGGGAAGTCTCAATGAGCAGTTCTTC. This chain links TRBV9 with TRBJ2-1; 13 bases agree with TRBD2. The CDR3 runs to 16 residues. Per germline, CDR1 SGDLS and CDR2 YYNGEE. The V and J ends lost 2 bases and 6 bases, in that order; junction bases with no gene match: 5.

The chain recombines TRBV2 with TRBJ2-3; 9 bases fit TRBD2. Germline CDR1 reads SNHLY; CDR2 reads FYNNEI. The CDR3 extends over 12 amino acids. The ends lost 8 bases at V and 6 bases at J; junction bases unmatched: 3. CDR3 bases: TGTGCCAGCGGGGCGGGGGGGGATACGCAGTATTTT. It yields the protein CASGAGGDTQYF.

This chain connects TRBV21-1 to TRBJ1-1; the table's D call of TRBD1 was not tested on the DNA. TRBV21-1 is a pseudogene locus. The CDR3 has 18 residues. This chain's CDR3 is CASSNFNSTGWVNTEAFF. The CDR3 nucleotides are TGTGCCAGCAGCAATTTTAATTCGACAGGATGGGTGAACACTGAAGCTTTCTTT.

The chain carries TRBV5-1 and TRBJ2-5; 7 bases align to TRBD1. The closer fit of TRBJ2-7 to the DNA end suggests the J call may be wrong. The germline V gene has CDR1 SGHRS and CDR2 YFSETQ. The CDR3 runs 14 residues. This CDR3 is CASRRDSTSYEQYF. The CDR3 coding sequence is TGCGCCAGCAGGAGGGACAGTACGTCCTACGAGCAGTACTTC.

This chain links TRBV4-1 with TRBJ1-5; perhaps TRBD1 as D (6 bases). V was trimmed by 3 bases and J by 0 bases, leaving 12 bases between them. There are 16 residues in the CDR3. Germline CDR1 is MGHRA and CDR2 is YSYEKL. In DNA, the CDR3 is TGCGCCAGCAGCCAGGAACAGGGAAATAGCAATCAGCCCCAGCATTTT. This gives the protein CASSQEQGNSNQPQHF.

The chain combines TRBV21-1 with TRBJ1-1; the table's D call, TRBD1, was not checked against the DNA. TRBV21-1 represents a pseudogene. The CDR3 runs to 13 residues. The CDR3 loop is CASTSWPYTEAFF. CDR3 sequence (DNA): TGTGCCAGCACCTCCTGGCCTTACACTGAAGCTTTCTTT.

The CDR3 DNA follows: TGTGCCAGCTGGCCGGGACAGGGTCCTGGCTACACCTTC. This translates into CASWPGQGPGYTF. The V call is TRBV28, the J call TRBJ1-2; 9 nucleotides match TRBD1. The junction had 8 bases not matched to a gene; V was cut back by 8 bases and J by 7 bases. The CDR3 length is 13 residues. The germline CDR1 and CDR2 sequences are MDHEN and SYDVKM.

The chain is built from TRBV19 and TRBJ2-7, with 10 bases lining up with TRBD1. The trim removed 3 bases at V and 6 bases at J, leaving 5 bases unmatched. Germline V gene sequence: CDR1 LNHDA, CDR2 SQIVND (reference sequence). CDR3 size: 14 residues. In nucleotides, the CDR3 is TGTGCCAGTAGTATTGGACAGGGGGAGCGCGAGCAGTACTTC. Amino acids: CASSIGQGEREQYF.

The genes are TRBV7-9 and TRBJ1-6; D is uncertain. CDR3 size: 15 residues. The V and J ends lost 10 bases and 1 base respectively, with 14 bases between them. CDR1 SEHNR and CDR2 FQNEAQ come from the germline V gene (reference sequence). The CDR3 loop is CAIPLQESYNSPLHF. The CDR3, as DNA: TGTGCCATACCTCTCCAGGAATCCTATAATTCACCCCTCCACTTT.

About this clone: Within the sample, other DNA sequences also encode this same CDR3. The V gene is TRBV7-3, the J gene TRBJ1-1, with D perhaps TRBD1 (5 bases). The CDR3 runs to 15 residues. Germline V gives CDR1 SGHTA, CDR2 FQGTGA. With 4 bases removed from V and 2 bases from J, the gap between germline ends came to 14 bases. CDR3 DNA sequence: TGTGCCAGCAGCTCGGTCCCGACAGAAAACACTGAAGCTTTCTTT. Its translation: CASSSVPTENTEAFF.

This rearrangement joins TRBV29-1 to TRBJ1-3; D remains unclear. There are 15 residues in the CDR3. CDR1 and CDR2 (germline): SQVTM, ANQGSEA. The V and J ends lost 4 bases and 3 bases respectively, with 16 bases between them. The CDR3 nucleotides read TGCAGCGTTGGCGAGTGGTCCGGAGGTGGAAACACCATATATTTT. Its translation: CSVGEWSGGGNTIYF.

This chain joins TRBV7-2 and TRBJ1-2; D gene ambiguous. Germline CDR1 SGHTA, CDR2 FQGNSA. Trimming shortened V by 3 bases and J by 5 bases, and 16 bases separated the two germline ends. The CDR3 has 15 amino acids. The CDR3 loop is CASSFVLGDTYGYTF. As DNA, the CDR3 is TGTGCCAGCAGCTTCGTCCTCGGGGATACATATGGCTACACCTTC. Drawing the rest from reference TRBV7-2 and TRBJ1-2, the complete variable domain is GAGVSQSPSNKVTEKGKDVELRCDPISGHTALYWYRQSLGQGLEFLIYFQGNSAPDKSGLPSDRFSAERTGGSVSTLTIQRTQQEDSAVYLCASSFVLGDTYGYTFGSGTRLTVV.

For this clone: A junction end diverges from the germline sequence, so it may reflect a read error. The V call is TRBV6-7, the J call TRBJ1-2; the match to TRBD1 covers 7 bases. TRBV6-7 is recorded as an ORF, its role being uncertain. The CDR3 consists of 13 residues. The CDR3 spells CASLAGGNYGYIF. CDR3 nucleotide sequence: TGTGCCAGTCTGGCAGGGGGTAACTATGGCTACATCTTC.

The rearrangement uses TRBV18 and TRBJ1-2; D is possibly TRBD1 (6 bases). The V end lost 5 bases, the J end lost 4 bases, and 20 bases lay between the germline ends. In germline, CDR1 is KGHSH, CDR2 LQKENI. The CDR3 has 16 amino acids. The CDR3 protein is CASSTATGPGSYGYTF. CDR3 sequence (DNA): TGTGCCAGCTCAACTGCGACAGGACCCGGCAGCTATGGCTACACCTTC.

In DNA form, the CDR3 reads TGCGCCAGCAGCCAAGATCCGGCTGCGGGGGAAACTAATGAAAAACTGTTTTTT. Encoded protein: CASSQDPAAGETNEKLFF. This rearrangement joins TRBV4-3 to TRBJ1-4; TRBD1 is a possible D gene (5 bases). The CDR3 runs to 18 residues. Trimming cost V 0 bases and J 1 base, with 15 bases left between them. Germline V gene data show CDR1 as LGHNA and CDR2 as YSLEER.

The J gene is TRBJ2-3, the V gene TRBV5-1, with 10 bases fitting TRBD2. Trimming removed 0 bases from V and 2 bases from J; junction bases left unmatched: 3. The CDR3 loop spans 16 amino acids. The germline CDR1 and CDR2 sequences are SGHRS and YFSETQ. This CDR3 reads CASSLATSGNTDTQYF. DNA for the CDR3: TGCGCCAGCAGCTTGGCTACTAGCGGGAACACAGATACGCAGTATTTT. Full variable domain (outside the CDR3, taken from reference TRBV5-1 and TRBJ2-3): KAGVTQTPRYLIKTRGQQVTLSCSPISGHRSVSWYQQTPGQGLQFLFEYFSETQRNKGNFPGRFSGRQFSNSRSEMNVSTLELGDSALYLCASSLATSGNTDTQYFGPGTRLTVL.

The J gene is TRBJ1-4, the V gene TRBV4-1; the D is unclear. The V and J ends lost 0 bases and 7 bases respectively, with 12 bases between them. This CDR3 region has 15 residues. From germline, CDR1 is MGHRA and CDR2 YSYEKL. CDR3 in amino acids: CASSQETSPSEKLFF. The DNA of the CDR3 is TGCGCCAGCAGCCAAGAGACGAGTCCTAGTGAAAAACTGTTTTTT.

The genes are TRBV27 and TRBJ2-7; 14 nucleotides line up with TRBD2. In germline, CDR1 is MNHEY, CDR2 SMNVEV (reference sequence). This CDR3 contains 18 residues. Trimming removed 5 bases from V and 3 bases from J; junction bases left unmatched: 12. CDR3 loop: CASSRGGLGTSGSYEQYF. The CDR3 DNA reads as TGTGCCAGCAGTCGGGGCGGCCTCGGGACTAGCGGGAGCTACGAGCAGTACTTC.

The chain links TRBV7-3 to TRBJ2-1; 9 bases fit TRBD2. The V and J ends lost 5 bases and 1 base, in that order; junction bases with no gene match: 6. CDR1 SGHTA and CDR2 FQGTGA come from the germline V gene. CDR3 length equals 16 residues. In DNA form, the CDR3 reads TGTGCCAGCAGCCTTCAGACTAGCGGTTCCTACAATGAGCAGTTCTTC. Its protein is CASSLQTSGSYNEQFF. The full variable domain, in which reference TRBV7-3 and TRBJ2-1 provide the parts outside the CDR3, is GAGVSQTPSNKVTEKGKYVELRCDPISGHTALYWYRQSLGQGPEFLIYFQGTGAADDSGLPNDRFFAVRPEGSVSTLKIQRTERGDSAVYLCASSLQTSGSYNEQFFGPGTRLTVL.